The T cell receptor beta chain described here comes from a study of metastatic and nonmetastatic thyroid tumors. The wider study: Across peripheral blood and tumor or nodule tissue samples taken from malignant and benign thyroid patients, the repertoires were compared with one another. Study-level results: Within blood and tumor, benign nodules reportedly had significantly lower TCR beta diversity than malignant thyroid tumors did.

Every patient underwent thyroid surgery untreated. Germline trimming cut 4 bases from V and 11 bases from J; bases unmatched to any gene: 18. This CDR3 spans 16 amino acids. In germline, CDR1 is SGHAT, CDR2 FQDESV (reference sequence). MiXCR re-clonotyped the PCR reads for TCRdb. The sample contains about 20,000 clones, roughly 29% of which appear only once. Of note for this clone: What it binds is unknown.

The source of this sequence is a female donor with papillary thyroid cancer or a benign thyroid nodule (not recorded which). Some clones in this sample may be carry-over from other donors' samples. The chain recombines TRBV11-1 with TRBJ1-1; 8 nucleotides agree with TRBD1. The material sequenced was blood. The CDR3 region is CASSSRLRQGMIGAFF. DNA of the CDR3: TGTGCCAGCAGCTCAAGACTGCGACAGGGGATGATCGGTGCTTTCTTT.